These 22 T cell receptor beta chains were all obtained from the same sample, sequenced in a study of blood T cell repertoires in COVID-19. Sequenced by immunoSEQ multiplex PCR; TCRdb stores in-frame clones only, minus some. The sample lists around 140,000 clones; around 89% were seen once. The sequenced sample consisted of peripheral blood. The receptors derive from a man aged 45-65 years with active or convalescent COVID-19.

This clone has just one count. The V gene is TRBV5-4, the J gene TRBJ2-1; 8 bases match TRBD2. J gave up 6 bases and V 4 bases, and 12 bases lay outside the gene matches. Germline assignment: CDR1 SGHNT and CDR2 YYREEE (reference sequence). This CDR3 has 16 residues. CDR3 sequence reads: CASSKGGGLSLNEQFF. CDR3 nucleotides: TGTGCCAGCAGCAAAGGCGGGGGGCTCTCTCTCAATGAGCAGTTCTTC.

As DNA, the CDR3 is TGCGCCAGCAGCTTCGCAGGGTTGAACACTGAAGCTTTCTTT. Translating gives CASSFAGLNTEAFF. J is TRBJ1-1 and V is TRBV5-1, with D maybe TRBD1 (5 bases). CDR1 is SGHRS, CDR2 YFSETQ, per germline. Deletions cut 2 bases from V and 0 bases from J, with 8 bases between. This CDR3 has 14 amino acids.

The V and J genes are TRBV5-4 and TRBJ2-2; TRBD1 matches at 7 bases. This CDR3 region has 15 residues. V trimming: 4 bases; J trimming: 1 base; junction bases outside the gene matches: 4. The germline V gene encodes CDR1 SGHNT and CDR2 YYREEE (reference sequence). CDR3 loop: CASSAGTVNTGELFF. DNA for the CDR3: TGTGCCAGCAGCGCCGGGACAGTGAACACCGGGGAGCTGTTTTTT.

The chain employs TRBV5-8 and TRBJ2-2, with 7 bases that match TRBD1. The CDR3 spans 13 residues. The germline V gene has CDR1 SGHTS and CDR2 YDEGEE. With V trimmed by 5 bases and J by 7 bases, 5 bases remained unmatched. The CDR3 loop reads CASSGDSYGELFF. In nucleotides, the CDR3 is TGTGCCAGCAGTGGGGACAGTTACGGGGAGCTGTTTTTT.

This clone was counted a single time. The rearrangement links TRBV28 to TRBJ1-2; TRBD1 matches 7 bases. Germline assignment: CDR1 MDHEN and CDR2 SYDVKM. CDR3 length: 17 amino acids. The V gene end was trimmed by 4 bases and the J gene end by 4 bases; junction bases not matched to a gene: 15. CDR3 DNA: TGTGCCAGCAGTTCGTGGGGCAATAAGGGGGCACGCTATGGCTACACCTTC. This translates into CASSSWGNKGARYGYTF.

The chain carries TRBV10-1 and TRBJ2-3, with 12 bases lining up with TRBD2. The germline V gene has CDR1 WNHNN and CDR2 SYGVQD (reference sequence). With 8 bases clipped from V and 6 bases from J, the junction kept 3 bases outside the gene matches. The CDR3 extends over 13 amino acids. The CDR3 is CASGLAGSDTQYF. As DNA, the CDR3 is TGCGCCAGCGGACTAGCGGGGAGTGATACGCAGTATTTT.

The chain employs TRBV25-1 and TRBJ2-7; TRBD2 agrees at 7 bases. The CDR3 contains 16 residues. Germline lookup yields CDR1 MGHDK and CDR2 SYGVNS. J gave up 1 base and V 2 bases, and 8 bases lay outside the gene matches. CDR3 residues: CASSEVGRGRSYEQYF. The DNA of the CDR3 is TGTGCCAGCAGTGAAGTAGGGCGGGGGAGATCCTACGAGCAGTACTTC.

This clone was picked up one time. V gene TRBV6-6 combines with J gene TRBJ1-3, with D possibly matching TRBD1 (6 bases). V was clipped by 6 bases and J by 2 bases, with 14 bases between them. CDR1 MNHNY and CDR2 SVGAGI come from the germline V gene (reference sequence). CDR3 size: 15 residues. The CDR3 nucleotides are TGTGCCAGCAGCGAAATAACAGGGCCTGGAAACACCATATATTTT. Its translation: CASSEITGPGNTIYF.

This clone was picked up one time. This chain uses TRBV24-1 with TRBJ1-5; possibly TRBD1 for D (5 bases). Germline V CDR1 and CDR2: KGHDR, SFDVKD. The CDR3 runs 16 residues. V was shortened by 4 bases and J by 6 bases, with 18 bases between the two germline ends. The CDR3 loop reads CATSEAGQGPTQPQHF. CDR3 sequence (DNA): TGTGCCACCAGTGAGGCCGGTCAGGGCCCCACTCAGCCCCAGCATTTT.

This clone was recorded a few times. J is TRBJ1-5 and V is TRBV18; TRBD1 matches 8 bases. V dropped 6 bases and J dropped 3; count of bases not matched to a gene: 4. The CDR3 length is 14 residues. Germline V gene lookup returns CDR1 KGHSH and CDR2 LQKENI. The CDR3: CASSPGQDNQPQHF. DNA of the CDR3: TGTGCCAGCTCTCCGGGACAGGACAATCAGCCCCAGCATTTT.

The chain uses TRBV10-2 and TRBJ2-4, with TRBD1 identical over 7 bases. The CDR3 has 18 amino acids. V trimming: 0 bases; J trimming: 1 base; junction bases outside the gene matches: 9. Germline V gives CDR1 WSHSY, CDR2 SAAADI. CDR3 amino acids: CASSESLQGLRAKNIQYF. CDR3 nucleotides: TGCGCCAGCAGTGAGTCCCTACAGGGGTTGCGGGCCAAAAACATTCAGTACTTC.

This clone was seen a handful of times. The rearrangement joins TRBV7-8 to TRBJ2-7, with a weak D call TRBD1 (5 bases). Trimming pared 2 bases from V and 4 bases from J, leaving 6 bases between. This CDR3 has 12 residues. CDR1 SGHVS and CDR2 FQNEAQ come from the germline V gene. The CDR3 loop is CASSLQGYEQYF. In DNA, the CDR3 is TGTGCCAGCAGCTTACAGGGATACGAGCAGTACTTC.

This clone has just one count. The rearrangement uses TRBV6-5 and TRBJ2-7; 8 bases fit TRBD1. The CDR3 is 14 residues long. Germline CDR1 is MNHEY and CDR2 is SVGAGI. V lost 9 bases to trimming and J lost 2 bases; unmatched junction nucleotides: 9. CDR3 in DNA: TGTGCCAGTCGAACCGGGACAGGAGCCTACGAGCAGTACTTC. This encodes CASRTGTGAYEQYF.

This chain uses TRBV5-5 with TRBJ1-4; D not resolved. From germline, CDR1 is SGHKS and CDR2 YYEKEE (reference sequence). This CDR3 comprises 14 residues. Trimming removed 1 base at V and 5 bases at J, with 9 bases between. The CDR3 nucleotides are TGTGCCAGCAGCTTGTCATCGGGGAATGAAAAACTGTTTTTT. Encoded protein: CASSLSSGNEKLFF.

This clone was seen only a few times. This rearrangement joins TRBV3-1 (or the pseudogene TRBV3-2) to TRBJ2-7, with 11 bases fitting TRBD1. Germline CDR1 is LGHDT and CDR2 is YNNKEL (reference sequence). The trim removed 2 bases at V and 5 bases at J, leaving 8 bases unmatched. The CDR3 contains 16 residues. CDR3 nucleotide sequence: TGTGCCAGCAGCCAACGCCGGACAGGGGGCGGCAACGAGCAGTACTTC. Translated, it gives CASSQRRTGGGNEQYF.

In its sample, this clone was seen a few times. The chain joins TRBV4-3 to TRBJ2-1, with D possibly being TRBD2 (5 bases). The CDR3 sequence is 16 residues long. Trimming took off 1 base at V and 1 base at J, with 11 bases between the two ends. Germline lookup yields CDR1 LGHNA and CDR2 YSLEER. The CDR3 nucleotides read TGCGCCAGCAGCCAAGCCGGGGTCGGGTCCTACAATGAGCAGTTCTTC. Its translation is CASSQAGVGSYNEQFF.

The V gene is TRBV2, the J gene TRBJ2-5, with D possibly matching TRBD2 (6 bases). This CDR3 is built from 14 residues. With 10 bases removed from V and 5 bases from J, the gap between germline ends came to 20 bases. Germline V gene sequence: CDR1 SNHLY, CDR2 FYNNEI. This CDR3 reads CATQGLQSLETQYF. CDR3 sequence (DNA): TGTGCCACCCAGGGACTCCAAAGTTTGGAGACCCAGTACTTC.

The rearrangement joins TRBV6-2 or TRBV6-3 to TRBJ2-5; 9 positions match TRBD1. The germline V gene has CDR1 MNHEY and CDR2 SVGEGT. The CDR3 runs to 15 residues. The trim removed 5 bases at V and 5 bases at J, leaving 9 bases unmatched. The CDR3 DNA is TGTGCCAGCAGTCACCGGGACAGGGTGGCGGAGACCCAGTACTTC. Its protein product is CASSHRDRVAETQYF.

The count of this clone is one. The V and J genes are TRBV2 and TRBJ2-7; D is unresolved. The CDR3 contains 15 residues. Trimming stripped 0 bases from V and 0 bases from J, with 9 bases between. Germline V gene sequence: CDR1 SNHLY, CDR2 FYNNEI. Here the CDR3 DNA reads TGTGCCAGCAGTGAAGCGGCCCAGATCTCCTACGAGCAGTACTTC. Translated: CASSEAAQISYEQYF.

V usage is TRBV6-5 and J usage is TRBJ2-7; the match to TRBD1 covers 8 bases. CDR3 length equals 15 residues. Germline CDR1 MNHEY, CDR2 SVGAGI. The trim removed 6 bases at V and 0 bases at J, leaving 7 bases unmatched. The CDR3 reads CASRPDRVASYEQYF. CDR3 in DNA: TGTGCCAGCAGACCGGACAGGGTGGCCTCCTACGAGCAGTACTTC.

V gene TRBV4-3 combines with J gene TRBJ2-3; D ambiguous. V dropped 1 base and J dropped 5 bases, with 7 bases sitting between them. CDR3 length: 13 residues. Germline V gene sequence: CDR1 LGHNA, CDR2 YSLEER. The CDR3 bases are TGCGCCAGCAGCCAAGGAGGCGGAGATACGCAGTATTTT. The encoded protein is CASSQGGGDTQYF.

The chain joins TRBV7-9 to TRBJ2-5; the D gene is possibly TRBD1 (6 bases). Trimming took 5 bases from V and 5 from J, leaving 15 bases between them. The CDR3 runs to 14 residues. Per the germline V gene, CDR1 is SEHNR and CDR2 is FQNEAQ (reference sequence). CDR3 in DNA: TGTGCCAGCAGCCCGAGGACAGCGGAGGAGACCCAGTACTTC. This translates into CASSPRTAEETQYF.